The 9 T cell receptor beta chains presented below share a single source sample, sequenced in a study of metastatic and nonmetastatic thyroid tumors. Each patient came to thyroid surgery without any prior treatment (of any kind). Using MiXCR, TCRdb re-called clones from the PCR reads. The sample shows 35,000 to 50,000 clones, roughly a sixth of them seen only once. Material: tumor tissue. The receptors were gathered from a female donor with papillary thyroid cancer or a benign thyroid nodule (not recorded which). Some clones in this sample may be carry-over from other donors' samples.

This clone was seen many times. The same CDR3 is also encoded by other DNA sequences in this sample. The V and J genes are TRBV24-1 and TRBJ1-2; 7 bases match TRBD1. With V trimmed by 4 bases and J by 5 bases, 9 bases remained unmatched. Germline CDR1 KGHDR, CDR2 SFDVKD. The CDR3 spans 15 residues. CDR3 bases: TGTGCCACCAGTGACCGGGGGACAGCAGTTTATGGCTACACCTTC. Residues: CATSDRGTAVYGYTF.

This clone is categorized as medium-sized (0.01 to 0.1%). V usage is TRBV19 and J usage is TRBJ1-5; TRBD1 might be the D (6 bases). Trimming took 5 bases from V and 5 from J, leaving 10 bases between them. Germline assignment: CDR1 LNHDA and CDR2 SQIVND (reference sequence). This CDR3 is 13 amino acids long. Here the CDR3 reads CASSPGQHQPQHF. CDR3 nucleotides: TGTGCCAGTAGTCCCGGACAGCATCAGCCCCAGCATTTT.

This clone is termed medium-sized. The chain combines TRBV11-3 with TRBJ2-7; 8 nucleotides agree with TRBD1. CDR1 and CDR2 (germline): SGHNT, YENEEA. With V trimmed by 5 bases and J by 3 bases, 9 bases remained unmatched. The CDR3 spans 15 residues. The CDR3 DNA follows: TGTGCCAGCAGCCCACTCGGACAGGGTCGCTACGAGCAGTACTTC. Amino acid sequence: CASSPLGQGRYEQYF.

About this clone: This may stem from a read error, because a much larger clone lies one nucleotide away. The chain employs TRBV7-9 and TRBJ2-7; TRBD1 aligns across 8 bases. The J call could be wrong; TRBJ2-5 is a better fit for the DNA end. CDR3 length: 15 residues. Germline loops: CDR1 SEHNR, CDR2 FQNEAQ (reference sequence). CDR3 loop: CASSPRQGMLQTQYF. Written as DNA, the CDR3 is TGTGCCAGCAGCCCACGACAGGGGATGCTCCAGACCCAGTACTTC.

This clone was detected many times. The rearrangement joins TRBV24-1 to TRBJ1-6; D not certain. The CDR3 contains 14 residues. Germline values: CDR1 KGHDR, CDR2 SFDVKD. Trimming shortened V by 9 bases and J by 8 bases, and 16 bases separated the two germline ends. The CDR3 DNA reads as TGTGCCACCGCCGATGGTAGGGTCGATTCACCCCTCCACTTT. Its translation is CATADGRVDSPLHF.

This clone was counted at least ten times. This chain links TRBV5-6 with TRBJ2-7; 8 bases are shared with TRBD2. The CDR3 runs to 15 residues. Germline CDR1 is SGHDT and CDR2 is YYEEEE. Trimming took 4 bases from V and 2 from J; bases not matched to a gene: 8. CDR3 protein: CASSRIGTSPYEQYF. Here the CDR3 DNA reads TGTGCCAGCAGCCGGATTGGGACTAGTCCCTACGAGCAGTACTTC.

This clone was seen many times. The J gene is TRBJ2-1, the V gene TRBV7-8; 11 bases line up with TRBD2. The CDR3 totals 17 residues. V gave up 2 bases and J gave up 0 bases; unmatched junction bases: 3. Germline assignment: CDR1 SGHVS and CDR2 FQNEAQ. The chain's CDR3 is CASSLTTSGISYNEQFF. DNA of the CDR3: TGTGCCAGCAGCTTAACGACTAGCGGGATCTCCTACAATGAGCAGTTCTTC.

A few counts support this clone. This may stem from a read error, because a much larger clone lies one nucleotide away. The V call is TRBV5-1, the J call TRBJ1-1; no clear D gene. CDR3 size: 17 residues. Looked up from germline, CDR1 is SGHRS and CDR2 is YFSETQ. CDR3 DNA: TGCGCCAGCAGCTTTCGTGGGATAGGCCAAACGGGCACTGAAGCTCTCTTT. Translation gives CASSFRGIGQTGTEALF.

A note on this clone: One junction end does not reproduce the germline sequence, and a read error may be involved. The chain uses TRBV20-1 and TRBJ2-7; D is unclear. The CDR3 has 14 amino acids. Per germline, CDR1 DFQATT and CDR2 SNEGSKA (reference sequence). The CDR3, as DNA: TGCAGTTCTAGAGAGAGAGGTCCCTTCTACGAGCAGTACTTC. It translates to CSSRERGPFYEQYF.